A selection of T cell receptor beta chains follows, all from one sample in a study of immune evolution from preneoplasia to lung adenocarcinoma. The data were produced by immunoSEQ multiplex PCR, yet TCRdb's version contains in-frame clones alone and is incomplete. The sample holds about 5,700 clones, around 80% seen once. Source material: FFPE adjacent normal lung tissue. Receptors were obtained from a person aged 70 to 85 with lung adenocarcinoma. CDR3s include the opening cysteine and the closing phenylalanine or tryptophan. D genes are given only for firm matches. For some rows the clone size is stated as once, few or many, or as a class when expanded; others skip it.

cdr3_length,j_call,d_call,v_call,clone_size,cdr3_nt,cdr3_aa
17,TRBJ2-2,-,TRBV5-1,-,TGCGCCAGCAGCAGGGGACAGACAGGACTAGGCACCGGGGAGCTGTTTTTT,CASSRGQTGLGTGELFF
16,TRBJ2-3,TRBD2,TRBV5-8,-,TGTGCCAGCAGCTTGGGAGCGGGAGAGGGCACAGATACGCAGTATTTT,CASSLGAGEGTDTQYF
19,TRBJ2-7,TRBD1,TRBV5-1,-,TGCGCCAGCAGCTTTCAGACAATGTCCCGGGACAGGCTGCCCTACGAGCAGTACTTC,CASSFQTMSRDRLPYEQYF
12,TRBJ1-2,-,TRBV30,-,TGTGCCTGGAGAGAGGACAGCTATGGCTACACCTTC,CAWREDSYGYTF
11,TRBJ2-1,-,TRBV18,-,TGTGCCAGCTCACCCTACAATGAGCAGTTCTTC,CASSPYNEQFF
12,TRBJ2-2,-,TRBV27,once,TGTGCCAGCAGTACGAACACCGGGGAGCTGTTTTTT,CASSTNTGELFF
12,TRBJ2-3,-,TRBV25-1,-,TGTGCCAGCAGTGAATTGGCAGATACGCAGTATTTT,CASSELADTQYF
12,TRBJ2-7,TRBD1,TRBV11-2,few,TGTGCCAGCAGGTCGGGACAGAACGAGCAGTACTTC,CASRSGQNEQYF
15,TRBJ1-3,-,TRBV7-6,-,TGTGCCAGCAGCTTGGACGGATCCTCTGGAAACACCATATATTTT,CASSLDGSSGNTIYF
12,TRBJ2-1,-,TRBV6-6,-,TGTGCCAGCAGTGCCGGACAAATTGAGCAGTTCTTC,CASSAGQIEQFF
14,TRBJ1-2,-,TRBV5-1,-,TGCGCCAGCAGCTTTGTGGGTCAGAACTATGGCTACACCTTC,CASSFVGQNYGYTF
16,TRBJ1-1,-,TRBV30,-,TGTGCCTGGAGTGTAGGTGGTCAGGGGATTTACACTGAAGCTTTCTTT,CAWSVGGQGIYTEAFF
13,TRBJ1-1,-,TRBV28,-,TGTGCCAGCAGTTTGGGTGGGGACACTGAAGCTTTCTTT,CASSLGGDTEAFF
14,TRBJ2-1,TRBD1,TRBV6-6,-,TGTGCCAGCAGTTGGACAGGGACACACAATGAGCAGTTCTTC,CASSWTGTHNEQFF
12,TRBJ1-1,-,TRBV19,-,TGTGCCAGTCGATCGGGTATCGCTGAAGCTTTCTTT,CASRSGIAEAFF
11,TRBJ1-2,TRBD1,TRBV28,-,TGTGCCAGCAGAGACAGGGGGCGCAAAACCTTC,CASRDRGRKTF
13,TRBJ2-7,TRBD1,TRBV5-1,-,TGCGCCAGCAGCGTGGACAGGGCGGGAGAGCAGTACTTC,CASSVDRAGEQYF
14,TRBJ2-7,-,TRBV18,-,TGTGCCAGCTCACCACAGGCCAAGCCCTACGAGCAGTACTTC,CASSPQAKPYEQYF
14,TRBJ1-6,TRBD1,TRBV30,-,TGTGCCTGGAGAATAACAGGGACAGGGTCACCCCTCCACTTT,CAWRITGTGSPLHF
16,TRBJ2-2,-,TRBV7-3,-,TGTGCCAGCAGCTCAAGGCGGCCGTCGAACACCGGGGAGCTGTTTTTT,CASSSRRPSNTGELFF
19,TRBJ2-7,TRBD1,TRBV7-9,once,TGTGCCAGCAGCCGACTAGCCGGGACAGGGGGCTATCGACCCTACGAGCAGTACTTC,CASSRLAGTGGYRPYEQYF
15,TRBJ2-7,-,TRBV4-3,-,TGCGCCAGCAGCCAAGATTCATCGACGGCGAACGAGCAGTACTTC,CASSQDSSTANEQYF
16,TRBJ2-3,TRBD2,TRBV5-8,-,TGTGCCAGCAGCATTGACACTAGCGGGGAGACAGATACGCAGTATTTT,CASSIDTSGETDTQYF
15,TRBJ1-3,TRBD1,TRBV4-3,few,TGCGCCAGCAGCCAAGTTTCAGGGGGTGGAAACACCATATATTTT,CASSQVSGGGNTIYF
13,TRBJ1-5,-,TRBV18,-,TGTGCCAGCTCGCGGGAGCTGGATCAGCCCCAGCATTTT,CASSRELDQPQHF
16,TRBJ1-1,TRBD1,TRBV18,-,TGTGCCAGCTCATTGAATCCGGGACAGGGTTACACTGAAGCTTTCTTT,CASSLNPGQGYTEAFF
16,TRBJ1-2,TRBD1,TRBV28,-,TGTGCCAGCACCTCCGGGACAGGGGTACCATACTATGGCTACACCTTC,CASTSGTGVPYYGYTF
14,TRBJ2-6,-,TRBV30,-,TGTGCCTGGAGTAGAGGCTCTGGGGCCAACGTCCTGACTTTC,CAWSRGSGANVLTF
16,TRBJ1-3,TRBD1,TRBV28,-,TGTGCCAGCAGTTTTTGGACAGGGGGCTTAGGAAACACCATATATTTT,CASSFWTGGLGNTIYF
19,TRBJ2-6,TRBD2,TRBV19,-,TGTGCCAGTACTAAAGGCGGGACTAGCAAAATCTCTGGGGCCAACGTCCTGACTTTC,CASTKGGTSKISGANVLTF